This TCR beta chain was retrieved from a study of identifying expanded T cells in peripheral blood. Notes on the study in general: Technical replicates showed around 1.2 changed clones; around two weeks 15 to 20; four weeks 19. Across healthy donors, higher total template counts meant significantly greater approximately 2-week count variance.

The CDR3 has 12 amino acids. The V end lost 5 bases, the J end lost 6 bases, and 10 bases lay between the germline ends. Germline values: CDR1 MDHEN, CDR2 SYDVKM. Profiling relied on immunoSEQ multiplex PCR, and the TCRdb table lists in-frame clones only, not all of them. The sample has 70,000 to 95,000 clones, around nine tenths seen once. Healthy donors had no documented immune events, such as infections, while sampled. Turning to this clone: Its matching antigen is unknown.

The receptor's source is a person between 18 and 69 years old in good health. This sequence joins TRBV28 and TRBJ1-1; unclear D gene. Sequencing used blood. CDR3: CASSLGGAEAFF. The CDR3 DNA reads TGTGCCAGCAGTCTGGGTGGCGCTGAAGCTTTCTTT.